These 23 T cell receptor beta chains were all obtained from the same sample, sequenced in a study of T cell changes during pregnancy in multiple sclerosis. Profiling relied on immunoSEQ multiplex PCR, and the TCRdb table lists in-frame clones only, not all of them. The table shows around 70,000 clones, with roughly 89% occurring only once. This specimen consisted of peripheral blood, obtained in the second trimester of pregnancy. The receptors come from a female donor with multiple sclerosis, enrolled in a pregnancy study.

This clone was found once. The chain combines TRBV5-6 with TRBJ1-3, with 7 bases matching TRBD1. The CDR3 runs 15 residues. The germline gives CDR1 SGHDT, CDR2 YYEEEE. With 0 bases clipped from V and 6 bases from J, the junction kept 6 bases outside the gene matches. CDR3 sequence (DNA): TGTGCCAGCAGCTTGGTAGGACAGGAGGAAAACACCATATATTTT. The encoded protein is CASSLVGQEENTIYF.

The CDR3 DNA is TGTGCCAGCAGTGGAACAGGGGTCCGGGAGACCCAGTACTTC. Its translation is CASSGTGVRETQYF. This chain links TRBV2 with TRBJ2-5, with 7 bases fitting TRBD1. Germline V lookup: CDR1 SNHLY, CDR2 FYNNEI. The CDR3 is 14 residues long. V was pared by 4 bases and J by 5 bases, with 7 bases of the junction left unmatched.

The V call is TRBV11-1, the J call TRBJ2-7, with 10 positions matching TRBD1. The CDR3 length is 16 residues. Losses at the gene ends were 2 bases for V and 4 bases for J; bases not matched to a gene: 8. Germline CDR1 is SGHAT and CDR2 is FQDESV (reference sequence). The CDR3: CASSLTSGQGSYEQYF. The CDR3 DNA reads as TGTGCCAGCAGCTTAACGTCGGGACAGGGGTCTTACGAGCAGTACTTC.

V and J are TRBV7-2 and TRBJ2-1; 7 bases are a match to TRBD2. The CDR3 extends over 13 amino acids. Germline V lookup: CDR1 SGHTA, CDR2 FQGNSA. V lost 3 bases to trimming and J lost 9 bases; unmatched junction nucleotides: 5. As DNA, the CDR3 is TGTGCCAGCAGCTTGGGACTAATGGTTGAGCAGTTCTTC. Residues: CASSLGLMVEQFF.

The J gene is TRBJ1-2, the V gene TRBV19; 11 bases map to TRBD1. The CDR3 sequence is 13 residues long. Germline CDR1 LNHDA, CDR2 SQIVND (reference sequence). The trim removed 7 bases at V and 6 bases at J, leaving 4 bases unmatched. CDR3 bases: TGTGCCAGTACCCAGGACAGGGGGCATGGCTACACCTTC. The encoded protein is CASTQDRGHGYTF.

This clone was seen a single time. The gene calls are TRBV18 and TRBJ2-5, with D unclear. V gave up 8 bases and J gave up 5 bases, with 15 bases separating them. Per germline, CDR1 KGHSH and CDR2 LQKENI. The CDR3 sequence is 13 residues long. CDR3 protein: CASAIDIQETQYF. The CDR3 nucleotides read TGTGCCAGCGCCATCGACATCCAGGAGACCCAGTACTTC.

The V and J genes are TRBV5-8 and TRBJ2-5, with TRBD1 matching over 9 bases. The CDR3 covers 13 residues. After removal of 5 bases from V and 5 bases from J, the junction contained 4 bases not matched to a gene. Germline V gene sequence: CDR1 SGHTS, CDR2 YDEGEE. DNA for the CDR3: TGTGCCAGCAGTAGGGACAGGGCGGAGACCCAGTACTTC. Amino acid sequence: CASSRDRAETQYF.

The chain couples TRBV9 to TRBJ2-7; D unclear. This CDR3 has 13 residues. The V end was cut by 0 bases, the J end by 1 base, with 5 bases between. The germline gives CDR1 SGDLS, CDR2 YYNGEE. In nucleotides, the CDR3 is TGTGCCAGCAGCGTAGGCACTTCCTACGAGCAGTACTTC. The encoded protein is CASSVGTSYEQYF. Full variable domain (rest looked up from reference TRBV9 and TRBJ2-7): DSGVTQTPKHLITATGQRVTLRCSPRSGDLSVYWYQQSLDQGLQFLIQYYNGEERAKGNILERFSAQQFPDLHSELNLSSLELGDSALYFCASSVGTSYEQYFGPGTRLTVT.

The chain employs TRBV9 and TRBJ1-1; 7 bases match TRBD1. Germline CDR1 is SGDLS and CDR2 is YYNGEE. The CDR3 sequence is 12 residues long. Trimming at V came to 1 base and at J to 9 bases, leaving 3 bases not matched to a gene. CDR3 coding DNA: TGTGCCAGCAGCGTACAGGGGGGAAAAGCTTTCTTT. It encodes CASSVQGGKAFF.

The chain employs TRBV9 and TRBJ2-1; no clear D. Germline V gene sequence: CDR1 SGDLS, CDR2 YYNGEE. Trimming took 3 bases from V and 3 from J, leaving 7 bases between them. The CDR3 runs 13 residues. The CDR3 loop reads CASSATSYNEQFF. For the CDR3, the DNA is TGTGCCAGCAGCGCAACAAGCTACAATGAGCAGTTCTTC.

In its sample, this clone was seen a few times. This chain connects TRBV7-2 to TRBJ1-2; 9 nucleotides match TRBD1. The V gene's germline CDR1 is SGHTA and CDR2 FQGNSA. The CDR3 covers 14 residues. Trimming removed 0 bases from V and 6 bases from J; junction bases left unmatched: 2. In nucleotides, the CDR3 is TGTGCCAGCAGCTTAGCGGGACAGGGAGATGGCTACACCTTC. Its translation is CASSLAGQGDGYTF.

This clone has just one count. CDR3 sequence (DNA): TGTGCCATCAGTGAGTCAGGGGATCCAAGCAATCAGCCCCAGCATTTT. This codes for CAISESGDPSNQPQHF. This chain uses TRBV10-3 with TRBJ1-5; maybe TRBD1 (5 bases). V was clipped by 0 bases and J by 1 base, with 10 bases between them. The CDR3 consists of 16 residues. Germline CDR1 reads ENHRY; CDR2 reads SYGVKD.

The rearrangement links TRBV18 to TRBJ2-5; TRBD2 matches 14 bases. The CDR3 runs to 16 residues. CDR1 is KGHSH and CDR2 is LQKENI in the germline V gene. The V gene end was trimmed by 2 bases and the J gene end by 1 base; junction bases not matched to a gene: 0. The CDR3 nucleotides read TGTGCCAGCTCACCAGGACTAGCGGGGGGCCAAGAGACCCAGTACTTC. As protein: CASSPGLAGGQETQYF.

The J gene is TRBJ2-3, the V gene TRBV7-6; 12 nucleotides align to TRBD2. The CDR3 is 17 residues long. V shed 5 bases and J 7 bases; nucleotides not matched to a gene: 13. Looked up from germline, CDR1 is SGHVS and CDR2 is FNYEAQ. DNA for the CDR3: TGTGCCAGCAGCACCATAAGGGGGACTAGCGGGCGGAATACGCAGTATTTT. It yields the protein CASSTIRGTSGRNTQYF.

The chain uses TRBV18 and TRBJ2-7, with a possible D match to TRBD2 (6 bases). The CDR3 extends over 15 amino acids. V was cut by 2 bases and J by 1 base, with 12 bases left in between. Germline V lookup: CDR1 KGHSH, CDR2 LQKENI. This CDR3 is CASSPGGPLSYEQYF. The DNA of the CDR3 is TGTGCCAGCTCACCAGGAGGGCCCTTATCCTACGAGCAGTACTTC.

The chain combines TRBV11-2 with TRBJ1-2; 7 bases align to TRBD1. V lost 1 base, J lost 5 bases, and 10 bases stayed unmatched. CDR1 and CDR2 (germline): SGHAT, FQNNGV. The CDR3 totals 16 residues. The CDR3 is CASSLVSLGTDYGYTF. As DNA, the CDR3 is TGTGCCAGCAGCTTAGTGTCGTTGGGGACAGATTATGGCTACACCTTC. The entire variable domain, with the rest obtained from reference TRBV11-2 and TRBJ1-2, is as follows: EAGVAQSPRYKIIEKRQSVAFWCNPISGHATLYWYQQILGQGPKLLIQFQNNGVVDDSQLPKDRFSAERLKGVDSTLKIQPAKLEDSAVYLCASSLVSLGTDYGYTFGSGTRLTVV.

The chain recombines TRBV7-2 with TRBJ1-5; no reliable D call. V was pared by 1 base and J by 0 bases, with 7 bases between. Germline V gene lookup returns CDR1 SGHTA and CDR2 FQGNSA. The CDR3 loop spans 15 amino acids. CDR3 amino acids: CASSLGLYSNQPQHF. CDR3 nucleotide sequence: TGTGCCAGCAGCTTAGGGCTGTATAGCAATCAGCCCCAGCATTTT.

The chain couples TRBV6-1 to TRBJ2-3; TRBD2 aligns across 10 bases. Germline V gene lookup returns CDR1 MNHNS and CDR2 SASEGT. V was clipped by 4 bases and J by 10 bases; unmatched bases: 11. There are 15 residues in the CDR3. The CDR3 nucleotides read TGTGCCAGCAGTGTTTCGCTAGCGGGGGAGGCGGCGCAGTATTTT. Protein product: CASSVSLAGEAAQYF.

The rearrangement links TRBV27 to TRBJ2-6, with a weak D call TRBD1 (6 bases). The CDR3 runs 17 residues. Germline CDR1 is MNHEY and CDR2 is SMNVEV (reference sequence). V shed 2 bases and J shed 0 bases, with 11 bases lying between them. Here the CDR3 DNA reads TGTGCCAGCAGTTTAATGACAGGAGACTCTGGGGCCAACGTCCTGACTTTC. Its translation is CASSLMTGDSGANVLTF.

This sequence joins TRBV5-4 and TRBJ1-6; 10 bases map to TRBD1. CDR3 length: 16 residues. Germline loops: CDR1 SGHNT, CDR2 YYREEE (reference sequence). V lost 3 bases and J lost 4; bases outside the gene matches: 4. The CDR3 nucleotides read TGTGCCAGCAGCTCCCGACAGGGGGCTTATAATTCACCCCTCCACTTT. Its translation is CASSSRQGAYNSPLHF.

V is TRBV2 and J is TRBJ1-2; D gene unclear. CDR3 length equals 13 residues. Germline loops: CDR1 SNHLY, CDR2 FYNNEI. Trimming pared 1 base from V and 8 bases from J, leaving 11 bases between. The CDR3 loop reads CASSEDLAGGYTF. The CDR3 region has the DNA TGTGCCAGCAGTGAAGATCTAGCTGGCGGCTACACCTTC. The variable domain in full, with the rest retrieved from reference TRBV2 and TRBJ1-2, is EPEVTQTPSHQVTQMGQEVILRCVPISNHLYFYWYRQILGQKVEFLVSFYNNEISEKSEIFDDQFSVERPDGSNFTLKIRSTKLEDSAMYFCASSEDLAGGYTFGSGTRLTVV.

The chain links TRBV4-3 to TRBJ1-2; D is possibly TRBD1 (5 bases). CDR1 LGHNA and CDR2 YSLEER come from the germline V gene. The germline V and J ends were trimmed by 4 bases and 8 bases, with 14 bases remaining between them. The CDR3 spans 13 residues. Written as DNA, the CDR3 is TGCGCCAGCAGCCGAAGCGGGACGGTAGGCTACACCTTC. It translates to CASSRSGTVGYTF.

The CDR3 coding sequence is TGTGCCAGCAGCTACAGGGGGCCCATGAACACTGAAGCTTTCTTT. Its protein product is CASSYRGPMNTEAFF. The chain has TRBV11-1 and TRBJ1-1; 9 bases agree with TRBD1. Germline trimming cut 4 bases from V and 0 bases from J; bases unmatched to any gene: 3. Germline CDR1 is SGHAT and CDR2 is FQDESV (reference sequence). The CDR3 sequence is 15 residues long.